The entry that follows covers one TCR beta chain sequence. The data derive from a study of cytomegalovirus exposure and HLA in healthy donors. This PCR relied on a set of 60 Vbeta primers and 13 Jbeta primers. The assay was immunoSEQ multiplex PCR, and TCRdb's table has in-frame clones only and misses some. The sample consists of 200,000 or so clones, roughly four fifths of them appearing once. The CDR3 length is 15 residues. Germline V lookup: CDR1 KGHSH, CDR2 LQKENI. Trimming removed 3 bases at V and 2 bases at J, with 11 bases between. The source material was PBMCs. This receptor was obtained from a woman aged 18-29 years in good health and CMV-seronegative. The chain couples TRBV18 to TRBJ1-3, with no clear D. The CDR3 nucleotides read TGTGCCAGCTCACCCACAATTAACCCTGGAAACACCATATATTTT. Translated, it gives CASSPTINPGNTIYF.